This T cell receptor (beta chain) was captured in a study of CD8+CD57+ T cells in acquired aplastic anemia. Study-wide context: Sorted cells (CD4+ and CD8+) yielded DNA amounts that averaged approximately 2.9 ug. Study findings and constraints: The number of CD8+ CDR3 sequences shared by patients and controls was twenty-nine. Patients and healthy controls showed no significant CD8+ Simpson's diversity difference.

In the case of this clonotype: Antigen: not known.

The TCR beta profiling, which covered VDJ combination and CDR3 sequence, was carried out using genomic DNA as the template. MiXCR, run by TCRdb on the reads, gives a single entry per CDR3 protein. The sample comprises about 180,000 distinct CDR3 sequences, roughly 50% of which are singletons, and about 1.8% rests with the top ten. Trimming stripped 6 bases from V and 14 bases from J, with 14 bases between. The CDR3 extends over 11 amino acids. The germline V gene has CDR1 LNHDA and CDR2 SQIVND (reference sequence). Patients chosen for sequencing had CD8+CD57+ cells that had expanded, as shown by flow cytometry. Every patient was diagnosed with severe acquired aplastic anemia.

This chain connects TRBV19 to TRBJ1-5; a weak D match, TRBD1 (6 bases). The TCR sequence derives from a human donor with aplastic anemia. Sequenced sample: sorted CD4+, CD8+, or CD8+CD57+ T cells (not recorded which) from PBMCs. As DNA, the CDR3 is TGTGCCAGTAGCCCACCAGGGGAAAAGCATTTT. It is translated as CASSPPGEKHF. The whole variable domain, remainder taken from reference TRBV19 and TRBJ1-5, is DGGITQSPKYLFRKEGQNVTLSCEQNLNHDAMYWYRQDPGQGLRLIYYSQIVNDFQKGDIAEGYSVSREKKESFPLTVTSAQKNPTAFYLCASSPPGEKHFGDGTRLSIL.